This T cell receptor beta chain was found in a study of blood T cells in healthy people across ages. Through a sample-barcoded 5' primer and a J-beta primer mix, a second PCR was run for roughly 6 to 12 cycles. TCRdb analysed the 5' RACE reads with MiXCR anew, one entry per CDR3 protein. This repertoire shows roughly 570,000 distinct CDR3 sequences, 25% to 30% found once; its top ten account for approximately 17%. Of note for this clonotype: Its antigen is currently unknown.

The study, taken as a whole, reports: Lack of knowledge of donor CMV status possibly confounded expanded clonotype changes.

Every sample yielded at least 7 million isolated PBMCs. The receptor's source is a woman in her 70s in good health. Specimen: blood.

The CDR3 is CASSFEMSSYNEQFF. The CDR3 DNA is TGCGCCAGCAGCTTTGAGATGAGCTCCTACAATGAGCAGTTCTTC. The chain links TRBV5-1 to TRBJ2-1; the D is unclear. Germline assignment: CDR1 SGHRS and CDR2 YFSETQ. The CDR3 spans 15 residues. Trimming took off 2 bases at V and 0 bases at J, with 9 bases between the two ends.